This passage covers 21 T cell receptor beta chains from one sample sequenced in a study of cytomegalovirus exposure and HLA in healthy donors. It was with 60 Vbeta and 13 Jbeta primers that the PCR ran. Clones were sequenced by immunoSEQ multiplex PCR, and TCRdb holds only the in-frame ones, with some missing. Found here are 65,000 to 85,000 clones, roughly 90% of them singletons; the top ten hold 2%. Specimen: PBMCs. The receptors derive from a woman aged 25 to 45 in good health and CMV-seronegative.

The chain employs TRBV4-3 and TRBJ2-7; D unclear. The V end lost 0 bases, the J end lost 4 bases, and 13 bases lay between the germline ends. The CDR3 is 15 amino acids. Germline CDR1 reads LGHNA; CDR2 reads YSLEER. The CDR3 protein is CASSQDQATEYEQYF. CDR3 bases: TGCGCCAGCAGCCAAGATCAGGCCACAGAATACGAGCAGTACTTC.

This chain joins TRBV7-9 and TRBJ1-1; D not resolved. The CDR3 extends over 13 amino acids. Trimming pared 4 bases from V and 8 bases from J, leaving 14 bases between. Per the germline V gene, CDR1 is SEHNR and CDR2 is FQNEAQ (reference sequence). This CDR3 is CASSSEWEREAFF. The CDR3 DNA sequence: TGTGCCAGCAGCTCCGAATGGGAGAGGGAAGCTTTCTTT.

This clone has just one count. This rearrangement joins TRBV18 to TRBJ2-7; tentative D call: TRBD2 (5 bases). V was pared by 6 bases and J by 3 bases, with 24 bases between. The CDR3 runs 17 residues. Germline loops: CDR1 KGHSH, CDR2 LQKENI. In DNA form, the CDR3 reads TGTGCCAGCTCCCTAAGGGTTACAGCGGCTCTTAACTACGAGCAGTACTTC. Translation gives CASSLRVTAALNYEQYF.

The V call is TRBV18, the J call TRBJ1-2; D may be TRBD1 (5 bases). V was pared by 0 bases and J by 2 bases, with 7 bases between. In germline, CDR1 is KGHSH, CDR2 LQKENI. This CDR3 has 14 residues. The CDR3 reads CASSPPGGNYGYTF. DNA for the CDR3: TGTGCCAGCTCACCACCTGGGGGGAACTATGGCTACACCTTC.

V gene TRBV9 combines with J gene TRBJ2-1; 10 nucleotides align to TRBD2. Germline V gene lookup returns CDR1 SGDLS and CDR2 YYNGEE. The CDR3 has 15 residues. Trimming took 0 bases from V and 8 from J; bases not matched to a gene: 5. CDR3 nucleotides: TGTGCCAGCAGCGTAGTTAGCGGGAGGATTCATGAGCAGTTCTTC. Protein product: CASSVVSGRIHEQFF.

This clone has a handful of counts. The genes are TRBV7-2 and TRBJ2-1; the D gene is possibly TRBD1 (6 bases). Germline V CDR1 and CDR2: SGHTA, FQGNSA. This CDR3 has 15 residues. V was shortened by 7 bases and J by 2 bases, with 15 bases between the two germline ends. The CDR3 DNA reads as TGTGCCAGCACTAAGACGCAGGGGACCTACAATGAGCAGTTCTTC. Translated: CASTKTQGTYNEQFF.

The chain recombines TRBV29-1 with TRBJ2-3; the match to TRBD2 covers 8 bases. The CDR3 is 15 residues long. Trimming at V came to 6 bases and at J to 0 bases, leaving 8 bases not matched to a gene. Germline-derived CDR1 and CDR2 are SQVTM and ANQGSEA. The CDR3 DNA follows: TGCAGCGTGTCTGGCGGGAGGTCTAGCACAGATACGCAGTATTTT. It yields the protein CSVSGGRSSTDTQYF.

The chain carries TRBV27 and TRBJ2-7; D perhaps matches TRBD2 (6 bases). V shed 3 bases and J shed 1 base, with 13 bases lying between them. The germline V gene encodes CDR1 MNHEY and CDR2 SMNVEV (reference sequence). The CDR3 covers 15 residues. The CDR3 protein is CASSLSSGASYEQYF. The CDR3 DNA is TGTGCCAGCAGTTTGAGTAGCGGAGCTTCCTACGAGCAGTACTTC.

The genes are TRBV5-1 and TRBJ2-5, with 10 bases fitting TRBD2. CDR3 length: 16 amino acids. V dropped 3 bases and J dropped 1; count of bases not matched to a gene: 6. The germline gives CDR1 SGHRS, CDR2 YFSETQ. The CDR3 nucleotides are TGCGCCAGCAGCTGGGGGACTAGCGCCTCCCAAGAGACCCAGTACTTC. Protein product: CASSWGTSASQETQYF.

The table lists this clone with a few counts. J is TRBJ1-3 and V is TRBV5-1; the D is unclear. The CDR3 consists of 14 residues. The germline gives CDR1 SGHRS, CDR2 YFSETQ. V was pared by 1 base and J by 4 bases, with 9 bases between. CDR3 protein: CASSLFGEGNTIYF. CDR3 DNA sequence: TGCGCCAGCAGCTTGTTCGGGGAAGGAAACACCATATATTTT.

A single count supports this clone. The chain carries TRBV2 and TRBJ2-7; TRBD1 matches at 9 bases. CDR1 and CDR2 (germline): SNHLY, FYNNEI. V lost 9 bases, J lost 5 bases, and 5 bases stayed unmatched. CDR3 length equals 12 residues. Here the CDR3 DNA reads TGTGCCAGGGGACAGGGAAGGGACGAGCAGTACTTC. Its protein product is CARGQGRDEQYF.

The CDR3 coding sequence is TGTGCCAGCACCGGGACAGGGAACAATCAGCCCCAGCATTTT. This sequence encodes CASTGTGNNQPQHF. The chain recombines TRBV6-1 with TRBJ1-5; 9 nucleotides agree with TRBD1. The CDR3 is made up of 14 amino acids. Germline V CDR1 and CDR2: MNHNS, SASEGT. J was trimmed by 3 bases and V by 7 bases; bases with no gene match: 4.

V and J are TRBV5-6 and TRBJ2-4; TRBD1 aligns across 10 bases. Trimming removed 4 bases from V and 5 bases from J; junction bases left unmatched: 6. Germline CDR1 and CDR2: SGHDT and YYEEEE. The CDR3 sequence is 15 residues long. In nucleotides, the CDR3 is TGTGCCAGCAGCACCGGGACAGGGGTCCAAAACATTCAGTACTTC. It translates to CASSTGTGVQNIQYF.

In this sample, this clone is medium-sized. CDR3 nucleotide sequence: TGCGCCAGCAGCCCTGGACAGGGAACAGATACGCAGTATTTT. Translating it yields CASSPGQGTDTQYF. The rearrangement links TRBV5-1 to TRBJ2-3, with TRBD1 matching 8 bases. CDR3 length: 14 amino acids. After removal of 4 bases from V and 3 bases from J, the junction contained 4 bases not matched to a gene. Germline loops: CDR1 SGHRS, CDR2 YFSETQ.

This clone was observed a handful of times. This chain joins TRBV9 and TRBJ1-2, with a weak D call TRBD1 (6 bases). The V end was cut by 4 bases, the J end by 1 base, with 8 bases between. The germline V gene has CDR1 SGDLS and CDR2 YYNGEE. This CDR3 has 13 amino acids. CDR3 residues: CASSKDSNYGYTF. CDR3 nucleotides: TGTGCCAGCAGCAAGGACAGTAACTATGGCTACACCTTC.

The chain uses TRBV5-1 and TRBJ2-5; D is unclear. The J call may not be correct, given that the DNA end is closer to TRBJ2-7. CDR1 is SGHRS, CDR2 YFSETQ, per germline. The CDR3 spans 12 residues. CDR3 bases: TGCGCCAGCAGCTCTACCTTAACCGAGCAGTACTTC. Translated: CASSSTLTEQYF.

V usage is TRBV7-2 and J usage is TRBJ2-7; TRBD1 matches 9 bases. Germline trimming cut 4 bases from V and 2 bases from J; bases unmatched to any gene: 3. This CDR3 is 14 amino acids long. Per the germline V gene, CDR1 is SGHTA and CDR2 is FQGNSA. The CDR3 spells CASSYGQGPYEQYF. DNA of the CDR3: TGTGCCAGCAGCTACGGACAGGGGCCCTACGAGCAGTACTTC.

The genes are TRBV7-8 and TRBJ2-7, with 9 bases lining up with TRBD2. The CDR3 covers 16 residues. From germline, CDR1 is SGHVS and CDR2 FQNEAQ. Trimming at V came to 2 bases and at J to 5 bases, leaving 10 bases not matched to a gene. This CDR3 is CASSLYVAGGRDEQYF. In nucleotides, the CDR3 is TGTGCCAGCAGCTTATATGTGGCGGGAGGGAGGGACGAGCAGTACTTC.

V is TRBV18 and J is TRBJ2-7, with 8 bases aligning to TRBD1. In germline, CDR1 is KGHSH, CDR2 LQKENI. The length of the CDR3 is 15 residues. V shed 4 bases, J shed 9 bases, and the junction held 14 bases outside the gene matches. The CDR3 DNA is TGTGCCAGCTCACTGGGACAGGCTAAACTAACCGGGCAGTACTTC. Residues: CASSLGQAKLTGQYF.

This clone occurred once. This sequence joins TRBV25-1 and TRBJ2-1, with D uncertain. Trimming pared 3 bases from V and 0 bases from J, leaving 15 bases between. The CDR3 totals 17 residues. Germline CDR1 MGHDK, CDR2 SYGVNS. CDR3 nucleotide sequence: TGTGCCAGCAGTGATTATTCGATTACGAGCTCCTACAATGAGCAGTTCTTC. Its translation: CASSDYSITSSYNEQFF.

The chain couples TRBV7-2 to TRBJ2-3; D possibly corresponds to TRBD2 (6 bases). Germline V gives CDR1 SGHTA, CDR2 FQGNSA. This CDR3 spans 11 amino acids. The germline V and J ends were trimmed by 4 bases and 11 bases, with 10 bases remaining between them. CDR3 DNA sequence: TGTGCCAGCAGCTCCCCGGGGGAGCAGTATTTT. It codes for CASSSPGEQYF. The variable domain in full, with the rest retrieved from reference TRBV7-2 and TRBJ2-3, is GAGVSQSPSNKVTEKGKDVELRCDPISGHTALYWYRQSLGQGLEFLIYFQGNSAPDKSGLPSDRFSAERTGGSVSTLTIQRTQQEDSAVYLCASSSPGEQYFGPGTRLTVL.